This T cell receptor (beta chain) appears in the sequencing data of a study of long-term antiretroviral therapy in people with HIV. Findings and caveats of the study: Neither ART adherence, viral resistance nor therapy changes were documented.

The table lists this clone with a count of one. Antigen: not known. Researchers ran immunoSEQ v3.0 at survey level. The table came from immunoSEQ multiplex PCR; TCRdb's copy has only in-frame clones and leaves some out. The repertoire holds tens of thousands of clones, with around four fifths as singletons. In germline, CDR1 is SGHVS, CDR2 FQNEAQ. Trimming took 5 bases from V and 0 from J, leaving 17 bases between them. The CDR3 extends over 17 amino acids. Post-ART PBMC samples numbered at least two per donor, and pre-ART ones at least one. This chain joins TRBV7-8 and TRBJ1-5, with D tentatively TRBD1 (6 bases). This TCR was recovered from a man aged 35-49 years with HIV. The specimen was unsorted PBMCs, collected 1.6 years after starting antiretroviral therapy. CDR3 sequence: CASSKWTQGNSNQPQHF. CDR3 in DNA: TGTGCCAGCAGCAAATGGACACAGGGTAATAGCAATCAGCCCCAGCATTTT.